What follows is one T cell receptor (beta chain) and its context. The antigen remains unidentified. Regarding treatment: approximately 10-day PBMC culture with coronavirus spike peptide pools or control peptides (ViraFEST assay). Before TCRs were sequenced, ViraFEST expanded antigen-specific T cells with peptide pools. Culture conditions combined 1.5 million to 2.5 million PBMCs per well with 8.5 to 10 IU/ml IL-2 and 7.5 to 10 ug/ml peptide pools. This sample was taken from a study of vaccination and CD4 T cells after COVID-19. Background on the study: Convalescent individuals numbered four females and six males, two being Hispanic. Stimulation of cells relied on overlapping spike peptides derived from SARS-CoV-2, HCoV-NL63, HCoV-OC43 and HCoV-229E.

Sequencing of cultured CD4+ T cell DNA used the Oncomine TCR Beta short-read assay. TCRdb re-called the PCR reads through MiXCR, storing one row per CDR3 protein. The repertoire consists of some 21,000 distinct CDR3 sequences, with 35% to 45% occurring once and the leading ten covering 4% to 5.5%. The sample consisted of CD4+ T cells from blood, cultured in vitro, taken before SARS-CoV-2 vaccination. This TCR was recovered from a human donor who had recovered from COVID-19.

The CDR3, as DNA: TGTGCCAGCAGCTCCAGACAGGGCCCCGGGGAGCTGTTTTTT. Protein sequence: CASSSRQGPGELFF. The chain joins TRBV21-1 to TRBJ2-2; the table's D call, TRBD1, has no DNA check behind it. TRBV21-1 is a listed pseudogene. The CDR3 has 14 amino acids.